These T cell receptor beta chains were read from a single sample in a study of T cells after yellow fever vaccination. TCRdb fed the 5' RACE reads into MiXCR, producing one record per CDR3 protein. The sample holds about 130,000 distinct CDR3 sequences; around 6.3% are singletons and the top ten take under 0.7%. This specimen was CD4+ T cells sorted from PBMCs, taken 10 days after the yellow fever booster vaccination. The receptors shown here come from a man younger than 40 who received the YFV17D yellow fever vaccine. Each CDR3 is given with its conserved first and last residue. Each record gives: J gene, V gene, clone size, D gene, CDR3 protein, CDR3 DNA. A D gene is named only where the DNA matches it firmly. The size field is filled for only some rows; it gives once, few, many or a size class.

>TRBJ2-5|TRBV7-8|many|TRBD2
CASSLGGGIGETQYF
TGTGCCAGCAGCTTAGGCGGGGGGATAGGGGAGACCCAGTACTTC
>TRBJ2-5|TRBV5-5|few|-
CASSSLYETQYF
TGTGCCAGCAGCTCCCTCTACGAGACCCAGTACTTC
>TRBJ2-1|TRBV7-2|many|TRBD2
CASSPRGLAGVGEQFF
TGTGCCAGCAGCCCAAGGGGACTAGCGGGAGTAGGTGAGCAGTTCTTC
>TRBJ2-5|TRBV20-1|few|-
CSARAGSETQYF
TGCAGTGCCCGCGCTGGGAGCGAGACCCAGTACTTC
>TRBJ2-7|TRBV7-2|many|-
CASSAVTEQYF
TGTGCCAGCAGCGCCGTCACCGAGCAGTACTTC
>TRBJ1-2|TRBV5-4|-|-
CASSLGANYGYTF
TGTGCCAGCAGCCTTGGGGCTAACTATGGCTACACCTTC
>TRBJ2-3|TRBV7-6|few|-
CASSFRADRTDTQYF
TGTGCCAGCAGCTTCCGGGCCGACCGCACAGATACGCAGTATTTT
>TRBJ2-5|TRBV4-1|few|TRBD2
CASSRRLAGVGETQYF
TGCGCCAGCAGCCGGAGACTAGCGGGAGTTGGGGAGACCCAGTACTTC
>TRBJ1-1|TRBV27|many|TRBD1
CASSFLDRGSMNTEAFF
TGTGCCAGCAGTTTCCTGGACAGGGGTTCGATGAACACTGAAGCTTTCTTT
>TRBJ2-1|TRBV20-1|many|TRBD1
CGSDRDGWNEQFF
TGCGGATCGGACAGGGACGGATGGAATGAGCAGTTCTTC
>TRBJ2-3|TRBV4-1|few|TRBD1
CASSQTGTASISAPSTDTQYF
TGCGCCAGCAGCCAGACCGGGACAGCCAGCATTAGCGCCCCTAGCACAGATACGCAGTATTTT
>TRBJ2-7|TRBV2|many|-
CASSLRGNEQYF
TGTGCCAGCAGTCTTAGAGGGAACGAGCAGTACTTC
>TRBJ1-5|TRBV18|-|-
CASSPPNTGNQPQHF
TGTGCCAGCTCACCGCCAAACACCGGCAATCAGCCCCAGCATTTT
>TRBJ2-3|TRBV10-3|-|-
CAAAGASSTDTQYF
TGTGCCGCTGCAGGGGCGTCTAGCACAGATACGCAGTATTTT
>TRBJ1-4|TRBV6-4|many|TRBD1
CASRWDRVNEKLFF
TGTGCCAGCAGGTGGGACAGAGTTAATGAAAAACTGTTTTTT
>TRBJ2-3|TRBV5-1|many|TRBD2
CASRTSLTDTQYF
TGCGCCAGCAGGACTAGCTTAACAGATACGCAGTATTTT
>TRBJ2-7|TRBV4-3|few|-
CASSHGRKAYEQYF
TGCGCCAGCAGCCATGGGCGGAAAGCCTACGAGCAGTACTTC
>TRBJ2-5|TRBV5-1|many|-
CASSTQETQYF
TGCGCCAGCAGCACACAAGAGACCCAGTACTTC
>TRBJ2-5|TRBV7-9|many|-
CASSLGGLDIETQYF
TGTGCCAGCAGCTTAGGCGGACTGGATATAGAGACCCAGTACTTC
>TRBJ2-5|TRBV5-5|many|-
CASSRNRERETQYF
TGTGCCAGCAGCCGCAACCGGGAGAGGGAGACCCAGTACTTC
>TRBJ2-1|TRBV7-8|-|TRBD2
CASSLFSGSGNEQFF
TGTGCCAGCAGCTTATTCAGCGGGAGCGGCAATGAGCAGTTCTTC
>TRBJ2-3|TRBV24-1|few|-
CATSDPVGSGDTQYF
TGTGCCACCAGTGATCCGGTGGGTTCAGGGGATACGCAGTATTTT
>TRBJ2-7|TRBV12-3/TRBV12-4|many|TRBD1
CASSSTRDRDYEQYF
TGTGCCAGCAGCTCAACCCGGGACAGGGACTACGAGCAGTACTTC
>TRBJ1-5|TRBV18|many|TRBD1
CASSRTGGLNQPQHF
TGTGCCAGCTCAAGGACAGGGGGCCTCAATCAGCCCCAGCATTTT
>TRBJ2-2|TRBV5-1|many|-
CASSLNGENTGELFF
TGCGCCAGCAGCTTAAACGGGGAAAACACCGGGGAGCTGTTTTTT
>TRBJ1-6|TRBV6-1|many|TRBD1
CASSQRGLNSPLHF
TGTGCCAGCAGCCAGAGGGGGCTGAATTCACCCCTCCACTTT
>TRBJ2-2|TRBV21-1|many|-
CASRVRVGPNTGELFF
TGTGCCAGCAGGGTTCGGGTGGGACCTAACACCGGGGAGCTGTTTTTT
>TRBJ2-2|TRBV24-1|-|-
CATSDGMTPANTGELFF
TGTGCCACCAGTGATGGGATGACACCCGCGAACACCGGGGAGCTGTTTTTT
>TRBJ1-4|TRBV6-1|many|-
CASSEEEYHRFSNEKLFF
TGTGCCAGCAGTGAAGAAGAATACCACAGATTTTCTAATGAAAAACTGTTTTTT
>TRBJ1-2|TRBV15|many|-
CATSRDRGRYGYTF
TGTGCCACCAGCAGAGACAGGGGCCGCTATGGCTACACCTTC
>TRBJ2-1|TRBV20-1|many|TRBD2
CSALSTSGTYNEQFF
TGCAGTGCTCTCTCGACTAGCGGGACATACAATGAGCAGTTCTTC
>TRBJ1-5|TRBV28|many|-
CASSRSDWAQPQHF
TGTGCCAGCAGCCGCTCGGACTGGGCGCAGCCCCAGCATTTT
>TRBJ1-1|TRBV20-1|many|TRBD1
CSARDDRGAFF
TGCAGTGCTAGAGACGACAGGGGAGCTTTCTTT
>TRBJ2-7|TRBV6-2/TRBV6-3|many|-
CATRDHEQYF
TGTGCCACGAGGGACCACGAGCAGTACTTC
>TRBJ2-6|TRBV5-5|many|-
CASSLGAFSGANVLTF
TGTGCCAGCAGCTTGGGGGCCTTCTCTGGGGCCAACGTCCTGACTTTC
>TRBJ2-3|TRBV30|many|TRBD1
CASDRGLITDTQYF
TGTGCCTCGGACAGGGGCCTTATCACAGATACGCAGTATTTT
>TRBJ2-2|TRBV9|many|TRBD1
CASSVTGQGLSGELFF
TGTGCCAGCAGCGTGACCGGACAGGGTTTGAGCGGGGAGCTGTTTTTT
>TRBJ2-2|TRBV20-1|many|-
CSAREERTGELFF
TGCAGTGCTAGAGAAGAGCGGACCGGGGAGCTGTTTTTT
>TRBJ2-5|TRBV5-4|many|-
CASSLDRAGSETQYF
TGTGCCAGCAGCTTGGATCGGGCAGGGTCAGAGACCCAGTACTTC
>TRBJ1-2|TRBV18|-|-
CASSPIREAAYGYTF
TGTGCCAGCTCACCAATTAGGGAGGCGGCCTATGGCTACACCTTC
>TRBJ2-1|TRBV12-3/TRBV12-4|many|-
CASSFGSYNEQFF
TGTGCCAGCAGTTTTGGCAGCTACAATGAGCAGTTCTTC
>TRBJ2-7|TRBV12-3/TRBV12-4|many|TRBD1
CASRHPGQGYEQYF
TGTGCCAGCAGGCATCCGGGACAGGGCTACGAGCAGTACTTC